These 5 T cell receptor beta chains were sequenced from one sample in a study of response to subunit inactivated influenza vaccine. TCRdb used MiXCR to reprocess the RT-PCR reads, holding one entry per CDR3 protein. The table includes 450,000 to 600,000 distinct CDR3 sequences, about 8% detected once. Sequences were derived from PBMCs from blood, sampled roughly 24 months after vaccination. The source of these receptors is a man in his fifties or sixties who received an inactivated influenza vaccine.

The V call is TRBV6-5, the J call TRBJ1-2; no firm D call. Germline V CDR1 and CDR2: MNHEY, SVGAGI. Trimming removed 2 bases at V and 5 bases at J, with 12 bases between. The CDR3 sequence is 14 residues long. CDR3 nucleotide sequence: TGTGCCAGCAGTTACGACGACAAGTTTTATGGCTACACCTTC. Translated: CASSYDDKFYGYTF.

This clonotype has a handful of counts. The J gene is TRBJ1-1, the V gene TRBV2, with 11 nucleotides matching TRBD1. This CDR3 has 13 amino acids. Germline V CDR1 and CDR2: SNHLY, FYNNEI. After removal of 7 bases from V and 4 bases from J, the junction contained 2 bases not matched to a gene. The chain's CDR3 is CASIGQGATEAFF. In nucleotides, the CDR3 is TGTGCCAGCATCGGACAGGGGGCCACTGAAGCTTTCTTT. The full variable domain, completed using reference TRBV2 and TRBJ1-1, is EPEVTQTPSHQVTQMGQEVILRCVPISNHLYFYWYRQILGQKVEFLVSFYNNEISEKSEIFDDQFSVERPDGSNFTLKIRSTKLEDSAMYFCASIGQGATEAFFGQGTRLTVV.

This clonotype was counted a few times. This chain connects TRBV20-1 to TRBJ1-1; D may be TRBD1 (5 bases). The ends were cut back, 3 bases at V and 11 bases at J, with 13 bases in the middle. The CDR3 loop spans 11 amino acids. CDR1 is DFQATT and CDR2 is SNEGSKA in the germline V gene (reference sequence). DNA of the CDR3: TGCAGTGCTAGGGGGGGTGGGCCGGCTTTCTTT. Translated, it gives CSARGGGPAFF.

For the CDR3, the DNA is TGTGCCAGCAGGAACCAGGGCGGTGGGGAAAAACTGTTTTTT. The encoded protein is CASRNQGGGEKLFF. The J gene is TRBJ1-4, the V gene TRBV6-1; D is possibly TRBD1 (5 bases). The CDR3 extends over 14 amino acids. Trimming shortened V by 6 bases and J by 8 bases, and 16 bases separated the two germline ends. CDR1 and CDR2 (germline): MNHNS, SASEGT.

This chain uses TRBV24-1 with TRBJ2-1, with 11 bases matching TRBD2. The CDR3 length is 17 residues. CDR1 is KGHDR, CDR2 SFDVKD, per germline. Trimming cost V 3 bases and J 5 bases; bases outside gene matches: 8. The CDR3 DNA follows: TGTGCCACCAGTGATGCCGGGACTAGCGGACAAAACAATGAGCAGTTCTTC. Protein product: CATSDAGTSGQNNEQFF.